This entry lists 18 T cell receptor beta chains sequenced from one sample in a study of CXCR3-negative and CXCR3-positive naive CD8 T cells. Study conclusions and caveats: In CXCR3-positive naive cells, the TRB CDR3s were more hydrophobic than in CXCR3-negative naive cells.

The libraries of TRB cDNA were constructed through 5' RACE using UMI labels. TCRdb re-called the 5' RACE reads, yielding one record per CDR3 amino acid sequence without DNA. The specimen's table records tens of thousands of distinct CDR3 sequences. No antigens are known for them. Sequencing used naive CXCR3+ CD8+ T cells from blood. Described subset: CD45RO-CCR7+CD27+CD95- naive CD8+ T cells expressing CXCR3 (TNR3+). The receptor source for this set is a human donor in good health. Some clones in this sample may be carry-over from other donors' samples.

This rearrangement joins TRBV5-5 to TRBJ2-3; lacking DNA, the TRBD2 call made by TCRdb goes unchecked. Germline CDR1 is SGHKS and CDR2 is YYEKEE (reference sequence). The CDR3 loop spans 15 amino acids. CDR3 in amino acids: CASSSTSGIVDTQYF.

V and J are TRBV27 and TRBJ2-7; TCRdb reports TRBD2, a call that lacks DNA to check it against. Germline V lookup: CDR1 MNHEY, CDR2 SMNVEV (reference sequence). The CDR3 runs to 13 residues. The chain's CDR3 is CASSLTSDYEQYF.

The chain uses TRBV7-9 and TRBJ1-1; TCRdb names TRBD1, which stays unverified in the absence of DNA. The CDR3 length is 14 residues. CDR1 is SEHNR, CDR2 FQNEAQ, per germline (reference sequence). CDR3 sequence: CRSGLGIPDTEAFF.

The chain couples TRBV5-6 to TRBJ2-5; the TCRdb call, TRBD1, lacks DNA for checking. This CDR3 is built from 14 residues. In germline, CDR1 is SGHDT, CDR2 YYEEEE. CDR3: CASSSGGAWETQYF.

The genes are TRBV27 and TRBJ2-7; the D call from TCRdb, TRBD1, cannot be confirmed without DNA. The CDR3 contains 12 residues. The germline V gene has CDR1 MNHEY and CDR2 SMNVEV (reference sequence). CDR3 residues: CASSQGAYEQYF.

This CDR3 is CASSFGDSPAGNGYTF. The V call is TRBV5-1, the J call TRBJ1-2; TCRdb designates TRBD1, a call that cannot be tested without DNA. From germline, CDR1 is SGHRS and CDR2 YFSETQ. The CDR3 spans 16 residues.

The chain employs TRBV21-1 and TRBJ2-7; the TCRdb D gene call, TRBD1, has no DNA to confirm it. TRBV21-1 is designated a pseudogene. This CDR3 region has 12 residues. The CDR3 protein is CASRRGPGEQYF.

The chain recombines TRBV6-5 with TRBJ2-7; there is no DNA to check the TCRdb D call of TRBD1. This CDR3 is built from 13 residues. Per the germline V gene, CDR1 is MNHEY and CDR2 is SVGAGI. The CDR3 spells CASNSAGSYEQYF.

CDR3 region: CASSAFVTPRDTQYF. The V gene is TRBV28, the J gene TRBJ2-3. CDR3 length: 15 amino acids. Looked up from germline, CDR1 is MDHEN and CDR2 is SYDVKM.

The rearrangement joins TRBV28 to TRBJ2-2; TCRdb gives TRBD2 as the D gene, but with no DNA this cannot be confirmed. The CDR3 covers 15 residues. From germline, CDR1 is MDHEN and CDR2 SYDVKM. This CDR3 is CASSVLAGSSGELFF.

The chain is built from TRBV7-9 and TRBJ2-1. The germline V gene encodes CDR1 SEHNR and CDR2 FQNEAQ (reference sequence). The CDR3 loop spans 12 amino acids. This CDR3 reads CASSFAGNEQFF.

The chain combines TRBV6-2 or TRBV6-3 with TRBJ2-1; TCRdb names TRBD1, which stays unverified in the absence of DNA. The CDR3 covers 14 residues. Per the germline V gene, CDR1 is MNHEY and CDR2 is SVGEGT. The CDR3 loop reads CASTDRSLSGEQFF.

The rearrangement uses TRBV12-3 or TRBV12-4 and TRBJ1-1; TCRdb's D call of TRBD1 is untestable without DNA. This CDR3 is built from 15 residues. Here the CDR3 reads CASRNTTGAHTEAFF.

The CDR3 region is CASSLNGRWPQHF. The genes are TRBV5-1 and TRBJ1-5. The CDR3 loop spans 13 amino acids. Germline CDR1 and CDR2: SGHRS and YFSETQ.

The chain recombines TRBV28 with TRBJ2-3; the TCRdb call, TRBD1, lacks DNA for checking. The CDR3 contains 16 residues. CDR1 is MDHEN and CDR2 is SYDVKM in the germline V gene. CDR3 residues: CASSDFEPGGQDTQYF.

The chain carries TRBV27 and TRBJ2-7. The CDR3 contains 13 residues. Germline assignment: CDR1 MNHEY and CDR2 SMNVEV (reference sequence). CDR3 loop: CASRKGRFYEQYF.

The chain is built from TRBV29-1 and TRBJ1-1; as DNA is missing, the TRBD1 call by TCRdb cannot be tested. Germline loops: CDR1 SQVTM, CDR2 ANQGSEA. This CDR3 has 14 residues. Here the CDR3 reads CSGTGGGAGTEAFF.

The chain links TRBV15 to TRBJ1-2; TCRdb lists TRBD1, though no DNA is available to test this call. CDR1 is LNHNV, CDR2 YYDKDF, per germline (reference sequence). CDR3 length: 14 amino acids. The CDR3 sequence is CATSRRTGDYGYTF. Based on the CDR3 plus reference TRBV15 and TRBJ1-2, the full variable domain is DAMVIQNPRYQVTQFGKPVTLSCSQTLNHNVMYWYQQKSSQAPKLLFHYYDKDFNNEADTPDNFQSRRPNTSFCFLDIRSPGLGDTAMYLCATSRRTGDYGYTFGSGTRLTVV.